This TCR beta chain was recovered during a study of blood T cell repertoires in COVID-19. Study in general: Samples representing acute and convalescent COVID-19 were sourced from the United States, Italy and Spain.

J gave up 15 bases and V 4 bases, and 15 bases lay outside the gene matches. This CDR3 has 14 amino acids. From germline, CDR1 is MGHRA and CDR2 YSYEKL. In the original analysis: From reference gene primer amplification, estimates of nucleated cell counts were derived. Clones were sequenced by immunoSEQ multiplex PCR, and TCRdb holds only the in-frame ones, with some missing. That table gives V, J and clone size, and the DNA gave D and trimming. The table lists approximately 470,000 clones, about 90% of them singletons. Clinical history reported by participants formed the basis on which cohorts were assigned. Cohort 3 donors counted as recovered after two negative PCRs, clearance, or resolved symptoms.

Sequenced input: PBMCs or T cells enriched from blood (not recorded which). This clonotype originated in a woman younger than 35 who had recovered from COVID-19. This chain uses TRBV4-1 with TRBJ2-1; 7 bases align to TRBD2. The CDR3 protein is CASSPLRGGGSRFF. The CDR3 nucleotides are TGCGCCAGCAGCCCCCTTCGTGGGGGGGGTAGTAGGTTCTTC.